The rows below give T cell receptor beta chains drawn from one sample of a study of T cell responses to AZD1222 COVID-19 vaccine. Produced via immunoSEQ multiplex PCR; TCRdb's table is partial and in-frame only. Among 140,000 to 150,000 clones listed, 92% were seen once. Source: peripheral blood, taken 28 days after the second AZD1222 dose. The source is an adult who received the AZD1222 COVID-19 vaccine. The CDR3 runs from the conserved cysteine through the conserved F or W. D genes are given only for firm matches. The size entry is marked missing in some rows and otherwise reads once, few, many or a size class.

TRBV5-6	-	TRBJ1-4	-	CASSPLATNEKLFF	TGTGCCAGCAGCCCACTTGCAACTAATGAAAAACTGTTTTTT
TRBV4-1	-	TRBJ2-3	-	CASSQDSQSTDTQYF	TGCGCCAGCAGCCAAGATAGTCAGAGCACAGATACGCAGTATTTT
TRBV3-1/TRBV3-2	-	TRBJ1-1	-	CASSQDHEDTEAFF	TGTGCCAGCAGCCAAGATCATGAGGACACTGAAGCTTTCTTT
TRBV4-3	TRBD2	TRBJ2-1	-	CASSQDPSAGGLSSYNEQFF	TGCGCCAGCAGCCAAGATCCGTCAGCGGGAGGCCTAAGCTCCTACAATGAGCAGTTCTTC
TRBV18	-	TRBJ1-1	-	CASSPGVNTEAFF	TGTGCCAGCTCACCAGGAGTGAACACTGAAGCTTTCTTT
TRBV5-5	-	TRBJ1-4	-	CASSLGSFDEKLFF	TGTGCCAGCAGCTTGGGCTCATTCGATGAAAAACTGTTTTTT
TRBV3-1/TRBV3-2	TRBD2	TRBJ2-2	-	CASSPRLADTGELFF	TGTGCCAGCAGCCCCCGGCTAGCGGACACCGGGGAGCTGTTTTTT
TRBV5-6	TRBD1	TRBJ1-4	-	CASSEVTGEKLFF	TGTGCCAGCAGCGAGGTGACAGGGGAAAAACTGTTTTTT
TRBV11-3	TRBD1	TRBJ1-6	-	CASSLDGQGGSPLHF	TGTGCCAGCAGCTTAGATGGACAGGGCGGATCACCCCTCCACTTT
TRBV6-2/TRBV6-3	-	TRBJ2-7	-	CASSYGGKQYF	TGTGCCAGCAGTTACGGAGGAAAGCAGTACTTC
TRBV11-1	TRBD2	TRBJ2-2	-	CASSRSGRAYTGELFF	TGTGCCAGCAGTCGTAGCGGGAGGGCCTACACCGGGGAGCTGTTTTTT
TRBV2	-	TRBJ2-7	-	CASSERWDYEQYF	TGTGCCAGCAGTGAGAGATGGGACTACGAGCAGTACTTC
TRBV18	TRBD1	TRBJ2-1	-	CASSPGQGPHNEQFF	TGTGCCAGCTCACCCGGACAGGGCCCCCACAATGAGCAGTTCTTC
TRBV6-2/TRBV6-3	-	TRBJ2-2	-	CASSLNTGELFF	TGTGCCAGCAGTCTGAACACCGGGGAGCTGTTTTTT
TRBV25-1	TRBD2	TRBJ2-4	-	CASTAGGLDWYF	TGTGCCAGCACAGCGGGAGGGCTCGATTGGTACTTC
TRBV29-1	-	TRBJ2-7	-	CSVVTSVGGSEQYF	TGCAGCGTTGTAACTAGCGTTGGGGGCTCCGAGCAGTACTTC
TRBV5-1	-	TRBJ1-4	-	CASSPDGLSNEKLFF	TGCGCCAGCAGCCCGGACGGGCTTAGTAATGAAAAACTGTTTTTT
TRBV30	-	TRBJ2-1	-	CAWNRLILYNEQFF	TGTGCCTGGAACCGCCTAATACTCTACAATGAGCAGTTCTTC
TRBV25-1	-	TRBJ1-1	-	CASSLGVEAFF	TGTGCCAGCAGTCTAGGGGTAGAAGCTTTCTTT
TRBV9	TRBD2	TRBJ2-3	-	CASSYGTSGRAVTDTQYF	TGTGCCAGCAGCTACGGGACTAGCGGGAGGGCCGTCACAGATACGCAGTATTTT
TRBV27	-	TRBJ2-6	-	CASSSEASGANVLTF	TGTGCCAGCAGTTCCGAGGCCTCTGGGGCCAACGTCCTGACTTTC
TRBV9	-	TRBJ1-4	-	CASSVQGTNEKLFF	TGTGCCAGCAGCGTACAAGGAACTAATGAAAAACTGTTTTTT
TRBV7-6	TRBD2	TRBJ2-7	-	CASSFTSGSGDEQYF	TGTGCCAGCAGCTTTACTAGCGGGAGTGGAGACGAGCAGTACTTC
TRBV18	TRBD1	TRBJ2-1	-	CASSPDRASYNEQFF	TGTGCCAGCTCCCCTGACAGGGCGTCCTACAATGAGCAGTTCTTC
TRBV19	-	TRBJ1-2	-	CASRRGDGSYTF	TGTGCCAGTAGACGGGGAGACGGGAGCTACACCTTC
TRBV29-1	-	TRBJ1-1	-	CSVTHGARLEAFF	TGCAGCGTCACTCATGGGGCCCGACTTGAAGCTTTCTTT
TRBV27	-	TRBJ1-2	-	CASSPRQENNYGYTF	TGTGCCAGCAGTCCCCGACAGGAAAATAACTATGGCTACACCTTC
TRBV30	TRBD1	TRBJ1-2	-	CAWSRQGRYGYTF	TGTGCCTGGAGTCGACAGGGGAGGTATGGCTACACCTTC
TRBV7-9	-	TRBJ2-3	-	CASSLTVWSTDTQYF	TGTGCCAGCAGCTTAACCGTGTGGAGCACAGATACGCAGTATTTT
TRBV15	TRBD2	TRBJ2-5	-	CATSRALTGTSGSGTQYF	TGTGCCACCAGCAGAGCACTAACCGGGACTAGCGGGAGTGGGACCCAGTACTTC
TRBV18	-	TRBJ1-3	once	CASSPSQGIHPIYF	TGTGCCAGCTCACCATCGCAGGGGATTCATCCCATATATTTT
TRBV7-2	-	TRBJ2-7	-	CASSLAADSYEQYF	TGTGCCAGCAGCTTAGCTGCCGATTCCTACGAGCAGTACTTC
TRBV11-2	-	TRBJ2-7	-	CASSPRAPVSYEQYF	TGTGCCAGCAGCCCTCGGGCCCCGGTTTCTTACGAGCAGTACTTC
TRBV28	-	TRBJ2-2	-	CASSLWQGTNTGELFF	TGTGCCAGCAGTTTATGGCAGGGGACGAACACCGGGGAGCTGTTTTTT
TRBV3-1/TRBV3-2	-	TRBJ2-5	-	CASSPSTTQYF	TGTGCCAGCAGCCCCTCCACAACCCAGTACTTC
TRBV11-2	-	TRBJ1-1	-	CASTNMNTEAFF	TGTGCCAGCACTAACATGAACACTGAAGCTTTCTTT
TRBV19	-	TRBJ1-5	once	CASSPDLGQPQHF	TGTGCCAGTAGTCCCGACCTGGGGCAGCCCCAGCATTTT
TRBV6-2/TRBV6-3	-	TRBJ2-7	-	CASSIQPGARYEQYF	TGTGCCAGCAGTATTCAACCAGGGGCCCGTTACGAGCAGTACTTC
TRBV24-1	TRBD2	TRBJ2-3	-	CATSGNSGGGTQYF	TGTGCCACCAGTGGTAATAGCGGGGGAGGGACGCAGTATTTT
TRBV10-3	-	TRBJ1-2	-	CAIGAQTVDGYTF	TGTGCCATCGGCGCTCAGACAGTGGATGGCTACACCTTC
TRBV30	TRBD2	TRBJ2-5	-	CAWSVLGTSVETQYF	TGTGCCTGGAGTGTACTTGGGACTAGCGTTGAGACCCAGTACTTC
TRBV6-2/TRBV6-3	-	TRBJ1-5	-	CASFYLTSLYSNQPQHF	TGTGCCAGCTTTTACTTAACCTCGCTTTATAGCAATCAGCCCCAGCATTTT
TRBV3-1/TRBV3-2	-	TRBJ1-1	-	CASSPRGSTEAFF	TGTGCCAGCAGCCCTCGGGGCTCCACTGAAGCTTTCTTT
TRBV24-1	TRBD2	TRBJ2-7	-	CATSDPRASGRASEQYF	TGTGCCACCAGTGATCCCAGGGCTAGCGGGAGGGCCAGCGAGCAGTACTTC
TRBV28	-	TRBJ2-7	-	CATSQDWMITYEQYF	TGTGCCACCTCCCAAGACTGGATGATCACCTACGAGCAGTACTTC
TRBV19	-	TRBJ1-5	-	CASSWGGSNQPQHF	TGTGCCAGTAGTTGGGGTGGTAGCAATCAGCCCCAGCATTTT
TRBV3-1/TRBV3-2	-	TRBJ2-7	-	CASSPLRLLRTAGNEQYF	TGTGCCAGCAGCCCGTTGCGTCTTCTTAGGACAGCGGGAAACGAGCAGTACTTC
TRBV4-3	TRBD2	TRBJ2-7	-	CASSQKTSGSGYEQYF	TGCGCCAGCAGCCAAAAGACTAGCGGGAGTGGGTACGAGCAGTACTTC
TRBV10-3	-	TRBJ2-1	-	CAISKDRQYNEQFF	TGTGCCATCAGTAAGGACCGACAATACAATGAGCAGTTCTTC
TRBV29-1	TRBD1	TRBJ2-3	-	CSVEGTGGLGDGTQYF	TGCAGCGTTGAGGGGACAGGGGGCCTAGGGGACGGTACGCAGTATTTT
TRBV7-2	-	TRBJ1-1	-	CASSFQHLGTEAFF	TGTGCCAGCAGCTTCCAGCACCTGGGGACTGAAGCTTTCTTT
TRBV18	-	TRBJ1-1	-	CASSPRDGNTEAFF	TGTGCCAGCTCACCACGGGATGGGAACACTGAAGCTTTCTTT
TRBV10-3	TRBD1	TRBJ1-2	once	CAISGTTGPGYGYTF	TGTGCCATCAGTGGTACGACAGGGCCCGGCTATGGCTACACCTTC
TRBV18	-	TRBJ1-3	-	CASSPPAAGDTIYF	TGTGCCAGCTCACCACCAGCGGCTGGGGACACCATATATTTT
TRBV21-1	-	TRBJ2-7	once	CASSKGVSGRREQYF	TGTGCCAGCAGCAAAGGGGTTAGCGGGAGGCGCGAGCAGTACTTC